The clone carrying this T cell receptor beta chain has only a few counts. What it binds is unknown. Primers included in the PCR were 60 Vbeta and 13 Jbeta primers. Using immunoSEQ multiplex PCR, the repertoire was profiled, and TCRdb retains in-frame clones only, with some absent. The sample lists about 130,000 clones, over 60% occurring once. J was trimmed by 2 bases and V by 3 bases; bases with no gene match: 2. The CDR3 spans 15 residues. From germline, CDR1 is MGHRA and CDR2 YSYEKL. The data were obtained in a study of cytomegalovirus exposure and HLA in healthy donors. Whole-study findings and limits: After further analysis at a later stage, around 17,000 TCR beta sequences were associated with HLA alleles at 0.05 false discovery rate. Equally common other TCR beta chains were less clonally expanded than HLA-associated ones, a later analysis found. Prediction of most subjects' HLA-A and HLA-B alleles by TCR beta sequences was reportedly accurate.

Healthy bone marrow donors made up the donor group. This sequence originates from a man in his thirties or forties in good health and CMV-seronegative. Sequencing was done on a sample of PBMCs. The gene calls are TRBV4-1 and TRBJ2-1, with 9 bases lining up with TRBD1. The CDR3 region is CASSQGQGPYNEQFF. The CDR3 DNA follows: TGCGCCAGCAGCCAGGGACAGGGCCCCTACAATGAGCAGTTCTTC.